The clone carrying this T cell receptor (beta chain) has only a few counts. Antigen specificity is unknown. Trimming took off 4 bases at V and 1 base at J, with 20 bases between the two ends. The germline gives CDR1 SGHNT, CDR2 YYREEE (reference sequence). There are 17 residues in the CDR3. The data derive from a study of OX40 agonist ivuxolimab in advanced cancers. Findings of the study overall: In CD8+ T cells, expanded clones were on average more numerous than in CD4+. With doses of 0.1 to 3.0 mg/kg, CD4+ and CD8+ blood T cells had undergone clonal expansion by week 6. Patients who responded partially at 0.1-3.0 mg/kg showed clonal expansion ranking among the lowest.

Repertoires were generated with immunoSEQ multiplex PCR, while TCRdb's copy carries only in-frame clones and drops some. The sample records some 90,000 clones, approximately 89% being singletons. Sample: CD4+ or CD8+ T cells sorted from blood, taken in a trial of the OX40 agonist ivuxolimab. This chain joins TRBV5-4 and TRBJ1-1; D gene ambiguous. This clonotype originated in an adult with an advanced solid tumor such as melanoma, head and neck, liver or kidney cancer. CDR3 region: CASSPGSPGQTNTEAFF. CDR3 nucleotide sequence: TGTGCCAGCAGCCCAGGAAGCCCGGGTCAAACGAACACTGAAGCTTTCTTT.